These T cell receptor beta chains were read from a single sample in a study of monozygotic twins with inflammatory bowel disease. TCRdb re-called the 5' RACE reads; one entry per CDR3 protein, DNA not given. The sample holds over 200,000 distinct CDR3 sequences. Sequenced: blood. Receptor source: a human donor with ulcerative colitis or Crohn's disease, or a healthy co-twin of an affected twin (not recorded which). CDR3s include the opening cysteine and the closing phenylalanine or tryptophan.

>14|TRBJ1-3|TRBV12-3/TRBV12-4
CASSVESSGNTIYF
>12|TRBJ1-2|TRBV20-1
CSVPEGRYGYTF
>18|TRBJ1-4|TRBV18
CASSPIMAGGEVVEKLFF
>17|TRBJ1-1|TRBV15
CATSRGSHLELNTEAFF
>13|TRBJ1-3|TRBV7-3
CASSHGAGNTIYF
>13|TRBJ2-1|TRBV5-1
CASRESGYNEQFF
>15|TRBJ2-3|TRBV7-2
CASSLAPDRSSTQYF
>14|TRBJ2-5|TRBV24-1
CATSRGGDQETQYF
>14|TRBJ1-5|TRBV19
CASSIEGIGQPQHF
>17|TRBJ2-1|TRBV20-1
CSARGKSGRAKTTEQFF
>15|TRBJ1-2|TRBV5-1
CASSLNGPGHYGYTF
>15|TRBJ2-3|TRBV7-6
CASSLFAEGTDTQYF
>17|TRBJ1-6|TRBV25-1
CASSESAPSTYNSPLHF
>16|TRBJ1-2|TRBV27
CASSEFGAGPDYGYTF
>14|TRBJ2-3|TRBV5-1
CASSGRGGTDTQYF
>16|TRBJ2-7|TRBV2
CASSESGGPGLWEQYF
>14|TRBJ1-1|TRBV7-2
CASSPRGVLTEAFF
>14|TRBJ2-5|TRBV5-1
CASSKSALGETQYF
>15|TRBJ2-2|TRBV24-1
CATSGRGEVPGELFF
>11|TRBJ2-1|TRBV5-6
CASSAGVEQFF
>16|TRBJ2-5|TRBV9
CASSLRLAGAEETQYF
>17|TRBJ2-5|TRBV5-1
CASSFLFMGQGQETQYF
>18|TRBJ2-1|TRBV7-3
CASSLPLQGGSSYNEQFF
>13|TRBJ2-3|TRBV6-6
CASSTLFLDTQYF
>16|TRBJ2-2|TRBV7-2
CASSAGLAANTGELFF
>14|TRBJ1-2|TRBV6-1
CASRAPGVNYGYTF
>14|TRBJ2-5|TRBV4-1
CASSQETGRETQYF
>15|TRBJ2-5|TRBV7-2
CASSVSGGYQETQYF
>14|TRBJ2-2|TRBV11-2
CASSPSLSDGELFF
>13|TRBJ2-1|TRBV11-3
CACSSLEYNEQFF
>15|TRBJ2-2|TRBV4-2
CASSLGQGSPGELFF
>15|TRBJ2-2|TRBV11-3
CASSSWEEGSGELFF
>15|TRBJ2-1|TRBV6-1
CASTLVTGPVAEQFF
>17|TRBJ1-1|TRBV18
CASSPRLGTGGNTEAFF
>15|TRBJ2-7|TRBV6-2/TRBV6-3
CASSKGLAGVYEQYF
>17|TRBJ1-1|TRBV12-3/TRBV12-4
CASSPLRDRWANTEAFF
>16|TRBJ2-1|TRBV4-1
CASSQGAGLSYNEQFF
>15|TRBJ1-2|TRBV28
CASSPGRGLGYGYTF
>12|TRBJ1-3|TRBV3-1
CASSSGEGPNHF
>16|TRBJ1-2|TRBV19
CASSMIPGQGADGYTF
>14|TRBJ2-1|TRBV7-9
CASSHGQVHNEQFF